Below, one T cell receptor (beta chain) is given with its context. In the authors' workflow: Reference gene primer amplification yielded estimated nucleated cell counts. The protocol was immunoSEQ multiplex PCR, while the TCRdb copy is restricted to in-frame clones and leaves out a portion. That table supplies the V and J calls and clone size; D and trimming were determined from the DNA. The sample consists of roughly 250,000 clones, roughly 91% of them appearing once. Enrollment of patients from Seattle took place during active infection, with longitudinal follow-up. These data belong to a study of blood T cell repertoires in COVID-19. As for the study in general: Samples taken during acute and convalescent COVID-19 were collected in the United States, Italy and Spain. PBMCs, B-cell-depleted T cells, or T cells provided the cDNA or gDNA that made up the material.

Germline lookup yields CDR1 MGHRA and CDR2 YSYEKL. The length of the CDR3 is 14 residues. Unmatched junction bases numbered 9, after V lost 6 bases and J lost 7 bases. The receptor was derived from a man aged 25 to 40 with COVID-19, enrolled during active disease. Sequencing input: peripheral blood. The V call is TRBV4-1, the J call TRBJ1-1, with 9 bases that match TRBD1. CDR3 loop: CASSARDRADEAFF. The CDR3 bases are TGCGCCAGCAGTGCCCGGGACAGGGCAGATGAAGCTTTCTTT.